This T cell receptor (beta chain) was observed in a study of blood T cell repertoires in COVID-19. Study-level information: COVID-19 samples collected from the United States, Italy and Spain covered acute and convalescent phases. From T cells, B-cell-depleted T cells, or PBMCs came the material, which was cDNA or gDNA.

CDR1 LGHNA and CDR2 YSLEER come from the germline V gene. The CDR3 totals 15 residues. Trimming took 1 base from V and 7 from J; bases not matched to a gene: 5. Original processing methods: Amplified reference gene primers provided the basis for estimating nucleated cell counts. The method was immunoSEQ multiplex PCR; TCRdb's version includes in-frame clones alone and lacks a portion of them. V and J calls and clone size are as listed in that table; D and trimming were resolved from the DNA. The sample records 45,000 to 65,000 clones, 89% being singletons. The sequence derives from a man in his 60s with active COVID-19. Sequencing was done on a sample of peripheral blood. The V call is TRBV4-3, the J call TRBJ2-3; TRBD2 matches 10 bases. Here the CDR3 reads CASSQVGSGRNTQYF. The CDR3 bases are TGCGCCAGCAGCCAAGTTGGTAGCGGGAGGAATACGCAGTATTTT.